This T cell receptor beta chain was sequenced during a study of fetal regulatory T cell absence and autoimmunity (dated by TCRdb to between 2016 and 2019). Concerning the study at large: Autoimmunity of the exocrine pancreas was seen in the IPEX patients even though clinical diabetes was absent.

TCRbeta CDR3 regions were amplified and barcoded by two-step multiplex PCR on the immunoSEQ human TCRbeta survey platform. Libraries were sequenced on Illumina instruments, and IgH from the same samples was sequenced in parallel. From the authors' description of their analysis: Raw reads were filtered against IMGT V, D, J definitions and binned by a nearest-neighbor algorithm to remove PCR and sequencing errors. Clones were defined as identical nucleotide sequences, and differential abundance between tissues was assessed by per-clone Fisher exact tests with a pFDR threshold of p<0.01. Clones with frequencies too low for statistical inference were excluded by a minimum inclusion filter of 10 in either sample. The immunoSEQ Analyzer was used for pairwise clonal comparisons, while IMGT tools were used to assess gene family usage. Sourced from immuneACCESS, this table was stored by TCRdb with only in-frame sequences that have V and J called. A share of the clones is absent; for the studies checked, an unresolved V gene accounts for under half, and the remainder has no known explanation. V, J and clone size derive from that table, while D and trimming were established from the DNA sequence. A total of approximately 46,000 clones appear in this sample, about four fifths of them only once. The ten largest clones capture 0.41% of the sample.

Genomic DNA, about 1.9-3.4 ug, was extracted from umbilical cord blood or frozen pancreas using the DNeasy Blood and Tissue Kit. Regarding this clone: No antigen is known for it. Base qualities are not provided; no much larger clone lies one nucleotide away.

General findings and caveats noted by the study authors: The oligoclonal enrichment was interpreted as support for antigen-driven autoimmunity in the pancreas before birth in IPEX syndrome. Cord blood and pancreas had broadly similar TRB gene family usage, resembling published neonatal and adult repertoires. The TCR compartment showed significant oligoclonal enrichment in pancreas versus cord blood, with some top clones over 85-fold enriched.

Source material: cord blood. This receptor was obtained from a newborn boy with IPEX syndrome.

This receptor carries the CDR3 CASSQEFFSYEQYF. DNA sequence: TGCGCCAGCAGCCAAGAGTTCTTTTCCTACGAGCAGTACTTC. Recombination linked TRBV4-3 to TRBJ2-7; no D gene can be assigned with confidence. From its cysteine to its phenylalanine, the CDR3 spans 14 amino acids. Only CDR3 DNA is held: 42 bases, read in frame from base 1. V loses 0 bases, J loses 1 base, and the germline ends lie 7 bases apart. The germline V gene yields LGHNA for CDR1 and YSLEER for CDR2.